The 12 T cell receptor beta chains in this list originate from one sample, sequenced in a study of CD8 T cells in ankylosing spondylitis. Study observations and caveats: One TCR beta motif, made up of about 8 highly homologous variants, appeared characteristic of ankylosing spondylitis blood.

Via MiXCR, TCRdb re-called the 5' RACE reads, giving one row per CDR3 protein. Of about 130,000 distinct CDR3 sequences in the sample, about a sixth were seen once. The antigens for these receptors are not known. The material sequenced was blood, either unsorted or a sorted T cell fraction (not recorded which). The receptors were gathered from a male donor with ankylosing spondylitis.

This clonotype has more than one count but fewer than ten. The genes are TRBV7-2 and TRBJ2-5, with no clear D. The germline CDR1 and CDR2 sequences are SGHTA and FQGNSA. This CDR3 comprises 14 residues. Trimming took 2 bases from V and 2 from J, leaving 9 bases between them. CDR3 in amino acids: CASSLNLAQETQYF. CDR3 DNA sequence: TGTGCCAGCAGCTTAAACTTGGCTCAAGAGACCCAGTACTTC. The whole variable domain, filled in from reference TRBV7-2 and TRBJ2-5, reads GAGVSQSPSNKVTEKGKDVELRCDPISGHTALYWYRQSLGQGLEFLIYFQGNSAPDKSGLPSDRFSAERTGGSVSTLTIQRTQQEDSAVYLCASSLNLAQETQYFGPGTRLLVL.

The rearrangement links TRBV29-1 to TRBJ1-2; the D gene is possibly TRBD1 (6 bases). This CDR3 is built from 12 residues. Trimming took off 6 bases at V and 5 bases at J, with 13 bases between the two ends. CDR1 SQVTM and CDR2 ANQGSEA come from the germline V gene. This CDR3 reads CSVGGARYGYTF. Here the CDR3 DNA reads TGCAGCGTGGGGGGCGCTCGGTATGGCTACACCTTC.

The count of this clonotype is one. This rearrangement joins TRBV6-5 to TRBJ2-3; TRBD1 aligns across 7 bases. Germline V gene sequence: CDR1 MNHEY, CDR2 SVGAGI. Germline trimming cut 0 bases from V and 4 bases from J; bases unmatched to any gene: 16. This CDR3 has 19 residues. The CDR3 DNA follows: TGTGCCAGCAGTTACTCGAAACGAGGGGGCGCCCTTAGGCCAGATACGCAGTATTTT. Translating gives CASSYSKRGGALRPDTQYF.

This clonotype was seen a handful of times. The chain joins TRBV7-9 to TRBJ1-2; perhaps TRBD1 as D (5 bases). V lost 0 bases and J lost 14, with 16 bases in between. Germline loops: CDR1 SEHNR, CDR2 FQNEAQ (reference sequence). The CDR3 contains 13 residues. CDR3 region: CASSLAWDRESTF. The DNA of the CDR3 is TGTGCCAGCAGCTTAGCTTGGGACCGAGAATCGACCTTC.

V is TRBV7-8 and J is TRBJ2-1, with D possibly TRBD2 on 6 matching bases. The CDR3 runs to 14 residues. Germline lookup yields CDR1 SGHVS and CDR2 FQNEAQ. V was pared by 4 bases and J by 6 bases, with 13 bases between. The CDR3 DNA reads TGTGCCAGCAGCTCTTCGTCCGGGGGCAATGAGCAGTTCTTC. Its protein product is CASSSSSGGNEQFF.

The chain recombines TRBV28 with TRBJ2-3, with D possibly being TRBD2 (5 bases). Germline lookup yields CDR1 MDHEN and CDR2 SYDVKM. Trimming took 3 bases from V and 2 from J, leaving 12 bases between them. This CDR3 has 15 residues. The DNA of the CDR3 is TGTGCCAGCAGTTTGCCCGAGCGGTACACAGATACGCAGTATTTT. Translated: CASSLPERYTDTQYF.

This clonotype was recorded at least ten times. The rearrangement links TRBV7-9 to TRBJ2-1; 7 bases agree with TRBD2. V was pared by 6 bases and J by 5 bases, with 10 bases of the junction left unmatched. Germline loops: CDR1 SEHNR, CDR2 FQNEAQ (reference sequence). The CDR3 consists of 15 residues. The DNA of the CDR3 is TGTGCCAGCAGTTTATTAGCGGGTGGAGACAATGAGCAGTTCTTC. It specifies CASSLLAGGDNEQFF.

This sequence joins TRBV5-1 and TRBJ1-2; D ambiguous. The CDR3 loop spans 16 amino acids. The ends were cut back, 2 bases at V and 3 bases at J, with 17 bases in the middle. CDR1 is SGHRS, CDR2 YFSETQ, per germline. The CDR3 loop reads CASSLGKIGVDYGYTF. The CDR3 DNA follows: TGCGCCAGCAGCTTAGGGAAGATCGGGGTAGACTATGGCTACACCTTC.

CDR3 sequence (DNA): TGTGCCAGCAGCTTCGGGGTTGAATTTCCGACAGATACGCAGTATTTT. Translating it yields CASSFGVEFPTDTQYF. V usage is TRBV7-8 and J usage is TRBJ2-3; D might be TRBD2 (5 bases). Trimming shortened V by 3 bases and J by 3 bases, and 16 bases separated the two germline ends. Germline CDR1 and CDR2: SGHVS and FQNEAQ. This CDR3 is 16 amino acids long.

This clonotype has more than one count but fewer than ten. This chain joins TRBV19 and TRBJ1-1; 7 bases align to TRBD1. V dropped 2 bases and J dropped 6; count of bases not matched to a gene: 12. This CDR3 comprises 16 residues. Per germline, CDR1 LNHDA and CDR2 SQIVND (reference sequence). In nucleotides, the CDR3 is TGTGCCAGTAGTATACGACAGGGAGTTTGGAAGGCTGAAGCTTTCTTT. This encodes CASSIRQGVWKAEAFF.

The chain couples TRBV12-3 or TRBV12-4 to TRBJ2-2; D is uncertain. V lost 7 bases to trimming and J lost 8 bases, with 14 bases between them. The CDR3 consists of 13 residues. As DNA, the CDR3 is TGTGCCAGCATTACCTACAGTCCTGGGGAGCTGTTTTTT. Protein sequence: CASITYSPGELFF.

The CDR3 reads CASASVDPYEQYF. DNA of the CDR3: TGTGCCAGCGCCTCAGTGGACCCCTACGAGCAGTACTTC. The chain recombines TRBV14 with TRBJ2-7; D is unresolved. This CDR3 region has 13 residues. Germline CDR1 is SGHDN and CDR2 is FVKESK. The ends were cut back, 8 bases at V and 2 bases at J, with 13 bases in the middle.